This TCR beta chain was profiled in a study of T cell responses to AZD1222 COVID-19 vaccine. Sequencing used immunoSEQ multiplex PCR; TCRdb keeps in-frame clones, though not all of them. Here the sample spans 150,000 or so clones, 91% being singletons. The V and J ends lost 3 bases and 2 bases, in that order; junction bases with no gene match: 5. This CDR3 comprises 16 residues. The germline CDR1 and CDR2 sequences are SEHNR and FQNEAQ (reference sequence). The chain uses TRBV7-9 and TRBJ2-5, with 11 bases matching TRBD2. The clonotype was recovered from an adult in good health. Sequenced material: peripheral blood, taken on day 0 of AZD1222 vaccination. The CDR3 coding sequence is TGTGCCAGCAGCTTCCAAGGACTAGCGGGTCAAGAGACCCAGTACTTC. Amino acid sequence: CASSFQGLAGQETQYF. The full variable domain, completed using reference TRBV7-9 and TRBJ2-5, is DTGVSQNPRHKITKRGQNVTFRCDPISEHNRLYWYRQTLGQGPEFLTYFQNEAQLEKSRLLSDRFSAERPKGSFSTLEIQRTEQGDSAMYLCASSFQGLAGQETQYFGPGTRLLVL.